The 31 T cell receptor beta chains given below trace back to one sample, sequenced in a study of shared clonotypes between healthy human individuals. Here immunoSEQ multiplex PCR was the method, and the copy in TCRdb shows in-frame clones only, minus some. In the table there are roughly 2.1 million clones, more than 85% of which are singletons. Terminally differentiated effector memory CD45RA+ cells were left out of the naive CD8 fraction, which was CD45RO-negative and positively selected for CCR7. The material sequenced was naive CD8+ T cells from PBMCs. Every receptor here comes from a man aged 18 to 30 in good health. Some clones in this sample may be carry-over from other donors' samples.

The chain recombines TRBV6-1 with TRBJ2-7; no reliable D call. Trimming stripped 3 bases from V and 4 bases from J, with 13 bases between. Germline CDR1 and CDR2: MNHNS and SASEGT. There are 14 residues in the CDR3. For the CDR3, the DNA is TGTGCCAGCAGTGAGTGGAGCCCCTTATACGAGCAGTACTTC. This gives the protein CASSEWSPLYEQYF.

This chain joins TRBV19 and TRBJ1-1; TRBD1 is a possible D gene (5 bases). CDR1 and CDR2 (germline): LNHDA, SQIVND (reference sequence). Trimming cost V 6 bases and J 0 bases, with 14 bases left between them. The CDR3 length is 15 residues. The CDR3 reads CASSADDRMNTEAFF. CDR3 DNA: TGTGCCAGTAGCGCGGATGACAGAATGAACACTGAAGCTTTCTTT.

The rearrangement joins TRBV15 to TRBJ2-1; D gene unclear. The CDR3 length is 19 residues. Germline V lookup: CDR1 LNHNV, CDR2 YYDKDF (reference sequence). V shed 1 base and J shed 0 bases, with 19 bases lying between them. CDR3 residues: CATSRGINGTGSSYNEQFF. The CDR3 DNA reads as TGTGCCACCAGCAGAGGAATAAACGGAACGGGTAGCTCCTACAATGAGCAGTTCTTC. The entire variable domain, with the rest obtained from reference TRBV15 and TRBJ2-1, is as follows: DAMVIQNPRYQVTQFGKPVTLSCSQTLNHNVMYWYQQKSSQAPKLLFHYYDKDFNNEADTPDNFQSRRPNTSFCFLDIRSPGLGDTAMYLCATSRGINGTGSSYNEQFFGPGTRLTVL.

The genes are TRBV9 and TRBJ1-1, with unresolved D. The V gene's germline CDR1 is SGDLS and CDR2 YYNGEE. V was trimmed by 3 bases and J by 11 bases, leaving 14 bases between them. The CDR3 spans 12 residues. CDR3 sequence (DNA): TGTGCCAGCAGCGGAACAGAAAGAGGGGCTTTCTTT. This encodes CASSGTERGAFF.

DNA for the CDR3: TGTGCCAGCATCGCTGGGAGGGGATTGGGGACTAGCGGGATATACGAGCAGTACTTC. The encoded protein is CASIAGRGLGTSGIYEQYF. The chain has TRBV27 and TRBJ2-7; 13 bases fit TRBD2. The length of the CDR3 is 19 residues. Per the germline V gene, CDR1 is MNHEY and CDR2 is SMNVEV (reference sequence). Germline trimming cut 7 bases from V and 4 bases from J; bases unmatched to any gene: 19.

The rearrangement links TRBV5-1 to TRBJ2-7; D remains ambiguous. CDR1 is SGHRS, CDR2 YFSETQ, per germline. V was trimmed by 4 bases and J by 3 bases, leaving 11 bases between them. The CDR3 contains 13 residues. The CDR3 DNA follows: TGCGCCAGCAGCCCAAGCTTCCTCTACGAGCAGTACTTC. Protein sequence: CASSPSFLYEQYF. Based on the CDR3 plus reference TRBV5-1 and TRBJ2-7, the full variable domain is KAGVTQTPRYLIKTRGQQVTLSCSPISGHRSVSWYQQTPGQGLQFLFEYFSETQRNKGNFPGRFSGRQFSNSRSEMNVSTLELGDSALYLCASSPSFLYEQYFGPGTRLTVT.

J is TRBJ2-7 and V is TRBV4-1, with D maybe TRBD1 (5 bases). CDR3 length: 16 amino acids. Germline assignment: CDR1 MGHRA and CDR2 YSYEKL. Trimming took off 0 bases at V and 0 bases at J, with 12 bases between the two ends. CDR3 residues: CASSQDRTLSSYEQYF. CDR3 DNA sequence: TGCGCCAGCAGCCAAGACCGGACACTGAGCTCCTACGAGCAGTACTTC.

The V and J genes are TRBV4-3 and TRBJ2-1; TRBD2 matches at 16 bases. The CDR3 is made up of 21 amino acids. Germline CDR1 and CDR2: LGHNA and YSLEER. The ends lost 1 base at V and 12 bases at J; junction bases unmatched: 21. The CDR3 sequence: CASSQANPGQEEGLAGGVQFF. The CDR3 DNA is TGCGCCAGCAGCCAAGCCAATCCGGGACAGGAAGAGGGACTAGCGGGGGGGGTGCAGTTCTTC.

The chain links TRBV7-9 to TRBJ1-2, with 8 bases aligning to TRBD1. Trimming cost V 5 bases and J 4 bases; bases outside gene matches: 15. The CDR3 length is 17 residues. The V gene's germline CDR1 is SEHNR and CDR2 FQNEAQ (reference sequence). This CDR3 is CASSPREGQVPSYGYTF. Written as DNA, the CDR3 is TGTGCCAGCAGCCCGAGGGAGGGACAGGTTCCCTCCTATGGCTACACCTTC.

The rearrangement uses TRBV25-1 and TRBJ1-4; the D is unclear. V was pared by 0 bases and J by 8 bases, with 16 bases between. Germline loops: CDR1 MGHDK, CDR2 SYGVNS. The CDR3 totals 16 residues. CDR3 region: CASSEYTTGSGEKLFF. Written as DNA, the CDR3 is TGTGCCAGCAGTGAATATACGACGGGATCGGGGGAAAAACTGTTTTTT.

The chain employs TRBV6-1 and TRBJ2-5; D gene ambiguous. The CDR3 spans 15 residues. Germline lookup yields CDR1 MNHNS and CDR2 SASEGT. V lost 4 bases, J lost 2 bases, and 14 bases lay in between. The chain's CDR3 is CASSGMDGLQETQYF. The CDR3 bases are TGTGCCAGCAGTGGCATGGACGGTCTACAAGAGACCCAGTACTTC.

The chain has TRBV5-8 and TRBJ2-7, with TRBD1 matching 7 bases. This CDR3 is built from 17 residues. V trimming: 4 bases; J trimming: 0 bases; junction bases outside the gene matches: 13. The germline CDR1 and CDR2 sequences are SGHTS and YDEGEE. CDR3 region: CASSEPRQGPSSYEQYF. Here the CDR3 DNA reads TGTGCCAGCAGCGAACCCCGACAGGGCCCAAGCTCCTACGAGCAGTACTTC.

This chain links TRBV5-1 with TRBJ1-4, with D uncertain. The CDR3 extends over 14 amino acids. With 3 bases removed from V and 2 bases from J, the gap between germline ends came to 8 bases. The germline gives CDR1 SGHRS, CDR2 YFSETQ. CDR3 sequence (DNA): TGCGCCAGCAGCTCCTCCGGGACTAATGAAAAACTGTTTTTT. Amino acids: CASSSSGTNEKLFF.

The V call is TRBV11-1, the J call TRBJ2-7; a possible D gene is TRBD1 (6 bases). Germline CDR1 is SGHAT and CDR2 is FQDESV (reference sequence). Trimming took off 4 bases at V and 1 base at J, with 8 bases between the two ends. This CDR3 is built from 13 residues. In nucleotides, the CDR3 is TGTGCCAGCAGCTACAGGGATTCCTACGAGCAGTACTTC. Amino acids: CASSYRDSYEQYF.

V gene TRBV29-1 combines with J gene TRBJ2-7; 13 bases map to TRBD2. CDR1 is SQVTM and CDR2 is ANQGSEA in the germline V gene. The CDR3 sequence is 17 residues long. The trim removed 3 bases at V and 5 bases at J, leaving 13 bases unmatched. The CDR3 DNA follows: TGCAGCGTTGAGCGTCGGCGGGGACTAGCGGGAAGGCACGAGCAGTACTTC. This codes for CSVERRRGLAGRHEQYF.

The chain combines TRBV28 with TRBJ2-1; D may be TRBD2 (5 bases). Per the germline V gene, CDR1 is MDHEN and CDR2 is SYDVKM. The CDR3 sequence is 12 residues long. V was cut by 1 base and J by 15 bases, with 13 bases left in between. CDR3 protein: CASSLFGLEGFF. CDR3 DNA: TGTGCCAGCAGTTTATTCGGACTTGAGGGGTTCTTC.

This chain links TRBV28 with TRBJ1-4; 9 nucleotides align to TRBD1. Looked up from germline, CDR1 is MDHEN and CDR2 is SYDVKM. V gave up 5 bases and J gave up 4 bases; unmatched junction bases: 5. This CDR3 is built from 15 residues. The CDR3, as DNA: TGTGCCAGCAGTCCTACAGGGGGCATTAATGAAAAACTGTTTTTT. Encoded protein: CASSPTGGINEKLFF.

Note on this clone: The sample carries other DNA sequences with the same CDR3. The V and J genes are TRBV7-9 and TRBJ1-4, with 8 bases identical to TRBD1. V lost 5 bases to trimming and J lost 5 bases; unmatched junction nucleotides: 1. Germline loops: CDR1 SEHNR, CDR2 FQNEAQ (reference sequence). The CDR3 extends over 13 amino acids. CDR3 sequence (DNA): TGTGCCAGCAGCAGACAGGGGAATGAAAAACTGTTTTTT. It encodes CASSRQGNEKLFF. Together with reference TRBV7-9 and TRBJ1-4, the CDR3 gives the full variable domain: DTGVSQNPRHKITKRGQNVTFRCDPISEHNRLYWYRQTLGQGPEFLTYFQNEAQLEKSRLLSDRFSAERPKGSFSTLEIQRTEQGDSAMYLCASSRQGNEKLFFGSGTQLSVL.

The chain uses TRBV4-2 and TRBJ2-1; 11 bases map to TRBD2. The CDR3 runs 15 residues. With 1 base clipped from V and 9 bases from J, the junction kept 5 bases outside the gene matches. CDR1 and CDR2 (germline): LGHNA, YNFKEQ. CDR3 DNA: TGTGCCAGCAGCCAAGGGCTAGCGGGAGGAGGTGAGCAGTTCTTC. Encoded protein: CASSQGLAGGGEQFF.

The genes are TRBV7-9 and TRBJ2-7; 7 positions agree with TRBD2. The V and J ends lost 6 bases and 5 bases, in that order; junction bases with no gene match: 13. The CDR3 length is 15 residues. The germline CDR1 and CDR2 sequences are SEHNR and FQNEAQ (reference sequence). CDR3 sequence reads: CASRSPRSGKDEQYF. DNA for the CDR3: TGTGCCAGCAGGTCCCCGAGAAGCGGGAAGGACGAGCAGTACTTC.

The V gene is TRBV6-6, the J gene TRBJ2-3, with D hard to call. Trimming took 4 bases from V and 3 from J, leaving 14 bases between them. The CDR3 spans 15 residues. Germline V lookup: CDR1 MNHNY, CDR2 SVGAGI (reference sequence). The CDR3 reads CASSLSGGRTDTQYF. In DNA, the CDR3 is TGTGCCAGCAGTTTATCGGGCGGCAGAACAGATACGCAGTATTTT.

The V and J genes are TRBV27 and TRBJ2-2, with D unresolved. V gave up 3 bases and J gave up 6 bases, with 5 bases separating them. Germline V gene sequence: CDR1 MNHEY, CDR2 SMNVEV (reference sequence). The CDR3 length is 12 residues. CDR3 residues: CASSFVPGELFF. CDR3 sequence (DNA): TGTGCCAGCAGTTTTGTGCCCGGGGAGCTGTTTTTT.

This clone was seen just once. V usage is TRBV6-5 and J usage is TRBJ1-1; TRBD1 is a possible D gene (6 bases). V was clipped by 2 bases and J by 9 bases, with 13 bases between them. Germline values: CDR1 MNHEY, CDR2 SVGAGI. The CDR3 totals 13 residues. CDR3 amino acids: CASSYRGADQAFF. The CDR3 coding sequence is TGTGCCAGCAGTTACAGGGGGGCGGATCAAGCTTTCTTT.

The chain combines TRBV19 with TRBJ2-7; 8 positions agree with TRBD1. The CDR3 runs 15 residues. Unmatched junction bases numbered 5, after V lost 1 base and J lost 3 bases. Germline V gives CDR1 LNHDA, CDR2 SQIVND (reference sequence). CDR3 loop: CASSIAGQGLYEQYF. CDR3 bases: TGTGCCAGTAGTATAGCAGGACAGGGCCTCTACGAGCAGTACTTC.

This rearrangement joins TRBV27 to TRBJ2-1; TRBD2 is a possible D gene (6 bases). This CDR3 has 16 amino acids. CDR1 MNHEY and CDR2 SMNVEV come from the germline V gene (reference sequence). V dropped 3 bases and J dropped 7 bases, with 19 bases sitting between them. CDR3 coding DNA: TGTGCCAGCAGTTTTTCGTCGGGAGAAAGTGTAAATGAGCAGTTCTTC. Translated, it gives CASSFSSGESVNEQFF.

This clone appeared a few times. The rearrangement links TRBV5-1 to TRBJ2-7; 7 bases agree with TRBD1. The CDR3 sequence is 13 residues long. Trimming at V came to 4 bases and at J to 3 bases, leaving 4 bases not matched to a gene. CDR1 is SGHRS, CDR2 YFSETQ, per germline. This CDR3 is CASSPGQLYEQYF. CDR3 nucleotides: TGCGCCAGCAGCCCGGGACAGCTCTACGAGCAGTACTTC.

This chain connects TRBV5-1 to TRBJ2-1; TRBD2 aligns across 10 bases. The germline V gene has CDR1 SGHRS and CDR2 YFSETQ. The CDR3 length is 16 residues. Unmatched junction bases numbered 13, after V lost 7 bases and J lost 6 bases. The CDR3 spells CASGEASGSRRNEQFF. The CDR3 region has the DNA TGCGCCAGCGGGGAGGCTAGCGGGAGTCGCCGCAATGAGCAGTTCTTC.

The gene calls are TRBV10-3 and TRBJ2-7; 9 nucleotides align to TRBD1. Germline-derived CDR1 and CDR2 are ENHRY and SYGVKD. This CDR3 is 15 amino acids long. V shed 6 bases, J shed 1 base, and the junction held 7 bases outside the gene matches. The CDR3 nucleotides read TGTGCCATCAGGACGGGACAGGGTTTATCCTACGAGCAGTACTTC. Its translation: CAIRTGQGLSYEQYF.

J is TRBJ2-5 and V is TRBV27; no clear D. This CDR3 is 15 amino acids long. Germline-derived CDR1 and CDR2 are MNHEY and SMNVEV (reference sequence). The V gene lost 4 bases and the J gene lost 5 bases, with 17 bases spanning the gap. CDR3 nucleotides: TGTGCCAGCAGTTCCCGGACGGCAACTGGGGAGACCCAGTACTTC. This encodes CASSSRTATGETQYF.

The rearrangement uses TRBV4-3 and TRBJ2-2; 7 bases match TRBD2. Trimming took 0 bases from V and 0 from J; bases not matched to a gene: 10. The CDR3 runs to 19 residues. Germline V gives CDR1 LGHNA, CDR2 YSLEER. The CDR3 sequence is CASSQDRLREPPNTGELFF. DNA of the CDR3: TGCGCCAGCAGCCAAGATAGGTTGCGGGAGCCCCCGAACACCGGGGAGCTGTTTTTT.

The chain uses TRBV7-3 and TRBJ2-1; D unclear. The germline V gene has CDR1 SGHTA and CDR2 FQGTGA. The CDR3 has 13 residues. Trimming cost V 3 bases and J 7 bases, with 10 bases left between them. The CDR3 nucleotides are TGTGCCAGCAGCTTCTGGGTGGGTAATGAGCAGTTCTTC. Protein sequence: CASSFWVGNEQFF.